This T cell receptor (beta chain) is from a study of blood T cell repertoires in COVID-19. About the research overall: The origin of the acute and convalescent COVID-19 samples was the United States, Italy and Spain. Sources were T cells, B-cell-depleted T cells, or PBMCs; the material itself was cDNA or gDNA.

CDR1 is SGHRS, CDR2 YFSETQ, per germline. The V segment lost 0 bases and the J segment 8 bases; nucleotides outside the gene matches: 2. This CDR3 has 15 residues. This clone showed up just a few times. In the original processing: Reference gene primer amplification gave nucleated cell count estimates. The table came from immunoSEQ multiplex PCR; TCRdb's copy has only in-frame clones and leaves some out. The V and J calls and the clone size are those of that table, but D and trimming were determined from the DNA. This sample has more than 85,000 clones, with more than 80% found just once. The chain has TRBV5-1 and TRBJ1-4, with 12 bases identical to TRBD1. This TCR was recovered from a human donor in a cohort sampled during active COVID-19. Sample: peripheral blood. In nucleotides, the CDR3 is TGCGCCAGCAGCTTGGCCGGGACAGGGGGCGAAAAACTGTTTTTT. It codes for CASSLAGTGGEKLFF.